What follows is one T cell receptor (beta chain) and its context. It has no known antigen specificity. Base qualities were left out, and no much larger clone turns up one base away. The receptor library was made with multiplex PCR. Sequencing was performed on an Illumina HiSeq 4000. iRepertoire HTBI primers and Arm-PCR amplification of CDR3 regions were used to construct TCR beta libraries. Before sequencing, the PCR products went through gel purification. As for the authors' bioinformatics: Gene usage analysis of CDR3 amino acid clonotypes relied on the approximately 62 TRBV and 15 or so TRBJ segments identified across samples. COPE and FqMerger were used to merge filtered high-quality paired reads into contigs. BLAST was used to align contigs to IMGT TRBV, TRBD and TRBJ reference genes, with CDR3 defined following IMGT. Clonotypes above 0.1% frequency were classified as highly expanded clones. Shannon entropy served as the measure of repertoire diversity, while the Gini coefficient captured V-J evenness. Clonotypes shared by more than one individual were considered public. The public reads were quality trimmed at Q25 with fastp and then assembled into clones with MiXCR by TCRdb, keeping productive beta chains. Merged by CDR3 protein, the rows form single entries marked with the most common genes and DNA. The V and J calls follow TCRdb's processing rather than the paper's. For this sample the table gives 450,000 to 500,000 distinct CDR3 sequences, of which roughly 15% were detected only once. The ten largest clones add up to about 12% of the sample.

The data stem from a study of regulatory T cells in long-lasting Graves disease (dated by TCRdb to the early 2020s). Regarding the study in general: In the newly diagnosed Graves' disease group, patients had been taking antithyroid drugs for less than 3 months. This study used TCR sequencing and RNA sequencing of peripheral blood to compare persistent Graves' disease patients against newly diagnosed Graves' disease patients. The study was conducted in China and was registered as a clinical trial. A total of approximately 35 samples were covered by TCR sequencing, comprising 13 persistent and 20 or so newly diagnosed Graves' disease patients. Overall results and qualifications from the work: Patients with persistent disease shared more public clonotypes (roughly 2,900) than newly diagnosed patients did (966). Compared with newly diagnosed patients, patients with persistent Graves' disease had lower TCR Shannon entropy and fewer highly expanded clones, which suggests clonal expansion. TRBV28, TRBJ1-2 and TRBJ2-5 were preferentially used in persistent disease, while TRBV20-1 and TRBJ2-1 were favored in newly diagnosed disease. The authors noted that the small sample size was a limitation that may lower accuracy. Only the TCR beta chain was sequenced and analyzed. Because the primary lesion, thyroid tissue, could not be accessed, the study looked at peripheral blood alone.

The germline ends are 11 bases apart after V is trimmed by 1 base and J by 3 bases. Sequences SEHNR (CDR1) and FQNEAQ (CDR2) are obtained from the germline V gene (reference sequence). From the cysteine up to the phenylalanine, the CDR3 has a length of 15 residues. CDR3 DNA is the only sequence kept; it has 45 bases, read in frame from the first base. In the paper's terms, the time point label means: newly diagnosed GD, antithyroid drugs for less than 3 months. For both TCR sequencing and RNA sequencing, RNA was extracted from PBMCs using TRIzol. Graves' disease was diagnosed according to American Thyroid Association guidelines. Patients were recruited from an endocrinology department in Xi'an, China. Each patient gave 9 to 10 milliliters of peripheral blood, collected in an EDTA anticoagulant tube. Ficoll Paque Plus density gradient separation was used to isolate PBMCs, and no further T cell sorting was performed. An Agilent 2100 Bioanalyzer and agarose gel were used to check RNA quality, and a NanoDrop 2000 was used to measure RNA concentration.

The same sample was also studied in work on T cells in Graves' hyperthyroidism and ophthalmopathy. The second study reports: Graves' hyperthyroidism was defined as stable when no progression to ophthalmopathy occurred over 18 months of follow-up. Hyperthyroidism patients were aged 18 to 65 years and newly diagnosed, with disease duration of less than 2 months. Patients with uncontrolled infections, other autoimmune diseases, pregnancy or lactation were excluded. Diagnoses were established on the basis of clinical symptoms, serum thyroxine and TRAb, thyroid ultrasound, and orbital computed tomography. A first-round RT-PCR of the TCR CDR3 used the HTBI primer set with the Qiagen OneStep RT-PCR kit. Blood samples also contained most of the expanded thyroid clonotypes (frequency above 0.001), which suggests that blood repertoires may reflect thyroid immune responses. Ophthalmopathy was separated from stable hyperthyroidism by a 13 V-J signature model, with around 90% sensitivity and 81% to 82% specificity obtained in cross-validation and 80%/75% obtained in testing. In validation, the model predicted progression to ophthalmopathy with 55% to 71% sensitivity and around 72% specificity, a median of around six months before onset. To identify distinguishing TCR V-J signatures, a discovery cohort of around 100 patients was used, comprising fewer than 45 with Graves' ophthalmopathy and 55 to 65 with stable Graves' hyperthyroidism. Prospective prediction of ophthalmopathy was tested in an independent validation cohort of 18 to 20 hyperthyroidism patients and 17 patients who later progressed to ophthalmopathy. The 100 discovery patients were divided at random into training and test sets in a 7:3 ratio. In addition, the study compared T-cell repertoires in thyroid tissue and in blood from a handful of Graves' hyperthyroidism patients. Following sampling, methimazole starting at 30 mg daily was given to hyperthyroidism patients, and high-dose intravenous methylprednisolone was given to ophthalmopathy patients. Libraries were constructed in a second round of multiplex PCR, after which size selection and purification were carried out. Paired-end sequencing of the libraries was performed with 100 bp reads on an Illumina HiSeq2000. Raw data were processed with SOAPnuke, discarding reads with adapters, uncalled bases, mean Phred below 15, or no exact constant-primer or identifier match. High-quality paired reads were merged using COPE v1.2.5, and each unique nucleotide sequence was defined as a clonotype. Clonotypes were aligned to IMGT TRBV, TRBD and TRBJ reference segments using MiTCR v1.1. The analysis included only V-J combinations with a frequency above 0.0001, which together covered 99% to 99.2% of the repertoires. The TCS score was defined as the ratio of F50 (clonal expansion) to E x V (chaos), calculated using BLOSUM62-based TCRdist between CDR3 peptides within each V-J. Welch's t-statistics and random forest reduced just over 500 V-J features to 10 to 15, which were used in a naive Bayes classifier (R e1071). No statistical method was used to set the sample size in advance, and investigators knew the group allocation. According to the paper, TCR Vbeta CDR3 sequencing was carried out on more than 120 peripheral blood samples, which came from 40 to 45 ophthalmopathy, 75 or so hyperthyroidism and approximately 17 progressor patients.

Sequenced here: peripheral blood mononuclear cells (PBMCs), sampled at new diagnosis, from a patient treated with antithyroid drugs. Recombination joined TRBV7-9 with TRBJ2-3, and perhaps TRBD1 as D gene, on 6 matching bases. This sequence originates from a man aged 40-49 years with Graves disease. Donor details come from another sample of the same person, matched by shared clones. The CDR3 region has the sequence CASSLDQGTTDTQYF. In nucleotide form, the sequence is TGTGCCAGCAGCTTAGACCAGGGGACGACAGATACGCAGTATTTT.